This paragraph covers one T cell receptor beta chain sequence. Trimming pared 3 bases from V and 6 bases from J, leaving 10 bases between. The CDR3 covers 13 residues. The germline CDR1 and CDR2 sequences are MRHNA and SNTAGT. As to time point: pre-treatment sample, taken before nivolumab and TIL therapy. The tumor samples were excised metastases, mostly pleural nodules or supraclavicular lymph nodes. Sequencing used immunoSEQ v3. Sequencing was performed with immunoSEQ multiplex PCR; in TCRdb, only in-frame clones are kept and a portion is missing. Of 10,000 to 15,000 clones listed, about 54% were seen once; the top ten hold under 8%. The sample comes from a study of TIL therapy for anti-PD-1-resistant metastatic lung cancer.

The V gene is TRBV6-4, the J gene TRBJ2-3; D not certain. The receptor was isolated from a person aged 25-85 years with non-small cell lung cancer. The material sequenced was tumor tissue, taken at baseline. CDR3 amino acids: CASSETLWDTQYF. As DNA, the CDR3 is TGTGCCAGCAGTGAGACGTTGTGGGATACGCAGTATTTT.